These 9 T cell receptor beta chains came from one sample sequenced in a study of T cell changes during pregnancy in multiple sclerosis. Assay: immunoSEQ multiplex PCR; the TCRdb copy retains only in-frame clones and omits some. In the table there are tens of thousands of clones, 93% of which are singletons. The input for sequencing was peripheral blood, taken in the second trimester of pregnancy. The receptors shown here come from a female donor with multiple sclerosis, enrolled in a pregnancy study.

This chain links TRBV10-1 with TRBJ1-1; perhaps TRBD1 as D (6 bases). V lost 3 bases and J lost 3, with 14 bases in between. CDR3 length: 15 amino acids. Germline CDR1 WNHNN, CDR2 SYGVQD (reference sequence). Here the CDR3 reads CASSEGKGGDTEAFF. CDR3 in DNA: TGCGCCAGCAGTGAAGGGAAGGGGGGGGACACTGAAGCTTTCTTT.

This rearrangement joins TRBV7-9 to TRBJ1-1; D call uncertain. V was cut by 4 bases and J by 3 bases, with 9 bases left in between. Germline V CDR1 and CDR2: SEHNR, FQNEAQ (reference sequence). The CDR3 totals 13 residues. The CDR3 bases are TGTGCCAGCAGCTGGGCTTCTTACACTGAAGCTTTCTTT. Amino acids: CASSWASYTEAFF.

The chain recombines TRBV5-4 with TRBJ1-4; D remains ambiguous. The germline gives CDR1 SGHNT, CDR2 YYREEE (reference sequence). With 0 bases removed from V and 8 bases from J, the gap between germline ends came to 14 bases. The CDR3 totals 15 residues. The CDR3 here is CASSLAGELNEKLFF. CDR3 bases: TGTGCCAGCAGCTTGGCCGGAGAATTGAACGAAAAACTGTTTTTT.

The CDR3 nucleotides read TGTGCCAGCAGCCCAGAGGCACAGGGGGCTAATGAAGCTTTCTTT. It yields the protein CASSPEAQGANEAFF. The chain joins TRBV9 to TRBJ1-1, with TRBD1 identical over 9 bases. This CDR3 has 15 amino acids. V lost 4 bases, J lost 7 bases, and 11 bases stayed unmatched. Germline CDR1 SGDLS, CDR2 YYNGEE.

The chain employs TRBV30 and TRBJ2-6; 7 nucleotides match TRBD1. Germline loops: CDR1 GTSNPN, CDR2 SVGIG (reference sequence). The CDR3 loop spans 18 amino acids. With 0 bases clipped from V and 0 bases from J, the junction kept 8 bases outside the gene matches. The CDR3 sequence is CAWSVRGGRISGANVLTF. Here the CDR3 DNA reads TGTGCCTGGAGTGTACGAGGGGGCCGGATCTCTGGGGCCAACGTCCTGACTTTC.

The rearrangement links TRBV4-2 to TRBJ2-5, with TRBD2 matching 8 bases. The V gene's germline CDR1 is LGHNA and CDR2 YNFKEQ. V trimming: 1 base; J trimming: 3 bases; junction bases outside the gene matches: 16. CDR3 size: 19 residues. The CDR3 loop reads CASSQVLGGSGGPKETQYF. In nucleotides, the CDR3 is TGTGCCAGCAGCCAAGTTTTAGGTGGGTCGGGGGGGCCTAAAGAGACCCAGTACTTC.

This clone was counted a single time. This chain joins TRBV30 and TRBJ1-3; D is uncertain. The V end was cut by 3 bases, the J end by 6 bases, with 12 bases between. Germline V lookup: CDR1 GTSNPN, CDR2 SVGIG (reference sequence). CDR3 length: 13 residues. The CDR3 region is CAWRGGPSNTIYF. CDR3 sequence (DNA): TGTGCCTGGAGGGGAGGACCTTCAAACACCATATATTTT.

The V and J genes are TRBV7-8 and TRBJ2-1, with TRBD1 identical over 10 bases. Germline values: CDR1 SGHVS, CDR2 FQNEAQ. V shed 5 bases and J 5 bases; nucleotides not matched to a gene: 12. The CDR3 is made up of 17 amino acids. The CDR3 here is CASSPGAGQGLDNEQFF. Here the CDR3 DNA reads TGTGCCAGCAGCCCGGGGGCGGGACAGGGGCTTGACAATGAGCAGTTCTTC.

The gene calls are TRBV9 and TRBJ2-3; D is uncertain. Trimming shortened V by 0 bases and J by 6 bases, and 11 bases separated the two germline ends. The germline CDR1 and CDR2 sequences are SGDLS and YYNGEE. This CDR3 comprises 14 residues. This chain's CDR3 is CASSVEEQRDTQYF. CDR3 bases: TGTGCCAGCAGCGTAGAGGAGCAGAGGGATACGCAGTATTTT. The full variable domain, its missing parts supplied by reference TRBV9 and TRBJ2-3, is DSGVTQTPKHLITATGQRVTLRCSPRSGDLSVYWYQQSLDQGLQFLIQYYNGEERAKGNILERFSAQQFPDLHSELNLSSLELGDSALYFCASSVEEQRDTQYFGPGTRLTVL.